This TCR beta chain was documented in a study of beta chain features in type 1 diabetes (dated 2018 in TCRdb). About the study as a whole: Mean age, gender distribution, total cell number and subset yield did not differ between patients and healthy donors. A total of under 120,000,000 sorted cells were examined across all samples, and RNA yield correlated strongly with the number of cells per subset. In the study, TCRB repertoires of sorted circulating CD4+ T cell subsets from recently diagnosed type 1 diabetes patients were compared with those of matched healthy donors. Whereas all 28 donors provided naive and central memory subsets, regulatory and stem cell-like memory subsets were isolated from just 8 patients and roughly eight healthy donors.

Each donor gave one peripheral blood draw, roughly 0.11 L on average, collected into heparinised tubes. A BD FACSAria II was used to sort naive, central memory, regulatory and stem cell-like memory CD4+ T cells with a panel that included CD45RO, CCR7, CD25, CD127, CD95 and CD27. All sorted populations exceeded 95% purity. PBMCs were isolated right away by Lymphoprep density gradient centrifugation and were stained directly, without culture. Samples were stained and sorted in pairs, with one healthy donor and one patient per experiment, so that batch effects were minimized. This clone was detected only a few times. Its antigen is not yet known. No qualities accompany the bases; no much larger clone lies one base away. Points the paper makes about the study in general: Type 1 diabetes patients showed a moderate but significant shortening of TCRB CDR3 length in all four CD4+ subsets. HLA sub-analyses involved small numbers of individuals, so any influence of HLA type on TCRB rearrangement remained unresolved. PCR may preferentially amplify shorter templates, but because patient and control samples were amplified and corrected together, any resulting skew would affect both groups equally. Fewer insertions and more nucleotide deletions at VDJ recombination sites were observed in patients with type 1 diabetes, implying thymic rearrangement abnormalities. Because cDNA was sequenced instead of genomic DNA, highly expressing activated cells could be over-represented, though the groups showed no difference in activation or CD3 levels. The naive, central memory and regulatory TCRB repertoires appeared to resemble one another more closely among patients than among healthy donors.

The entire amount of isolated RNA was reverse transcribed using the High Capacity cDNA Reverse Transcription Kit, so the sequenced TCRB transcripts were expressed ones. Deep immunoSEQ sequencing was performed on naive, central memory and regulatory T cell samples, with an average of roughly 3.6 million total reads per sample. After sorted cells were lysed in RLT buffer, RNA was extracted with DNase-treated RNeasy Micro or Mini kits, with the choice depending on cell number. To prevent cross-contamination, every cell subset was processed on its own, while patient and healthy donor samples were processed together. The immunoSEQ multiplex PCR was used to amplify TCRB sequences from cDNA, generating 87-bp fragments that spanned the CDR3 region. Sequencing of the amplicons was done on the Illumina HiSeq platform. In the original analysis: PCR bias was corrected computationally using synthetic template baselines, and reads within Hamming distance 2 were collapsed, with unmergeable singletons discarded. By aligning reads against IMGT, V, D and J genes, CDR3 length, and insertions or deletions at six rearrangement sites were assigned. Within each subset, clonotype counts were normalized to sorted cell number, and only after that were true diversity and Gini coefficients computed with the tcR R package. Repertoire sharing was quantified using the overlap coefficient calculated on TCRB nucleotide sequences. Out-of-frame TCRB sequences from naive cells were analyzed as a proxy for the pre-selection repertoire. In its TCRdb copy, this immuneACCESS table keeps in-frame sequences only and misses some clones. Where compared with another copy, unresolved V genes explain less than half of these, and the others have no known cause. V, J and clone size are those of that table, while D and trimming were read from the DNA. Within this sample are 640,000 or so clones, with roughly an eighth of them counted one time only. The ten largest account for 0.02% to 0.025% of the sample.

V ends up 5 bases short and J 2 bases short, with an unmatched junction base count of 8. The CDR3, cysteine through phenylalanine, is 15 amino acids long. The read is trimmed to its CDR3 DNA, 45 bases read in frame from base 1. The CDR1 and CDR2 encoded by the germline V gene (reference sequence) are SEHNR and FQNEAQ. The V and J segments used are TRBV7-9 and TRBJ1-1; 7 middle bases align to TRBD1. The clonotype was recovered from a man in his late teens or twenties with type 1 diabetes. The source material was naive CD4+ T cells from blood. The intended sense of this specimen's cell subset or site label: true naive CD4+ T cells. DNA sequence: TGTGCCAGCAGCCGCGAAGGGACAGCCAACACTGAAGCTTTCTTT. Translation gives CASSREGTANTEAFF.